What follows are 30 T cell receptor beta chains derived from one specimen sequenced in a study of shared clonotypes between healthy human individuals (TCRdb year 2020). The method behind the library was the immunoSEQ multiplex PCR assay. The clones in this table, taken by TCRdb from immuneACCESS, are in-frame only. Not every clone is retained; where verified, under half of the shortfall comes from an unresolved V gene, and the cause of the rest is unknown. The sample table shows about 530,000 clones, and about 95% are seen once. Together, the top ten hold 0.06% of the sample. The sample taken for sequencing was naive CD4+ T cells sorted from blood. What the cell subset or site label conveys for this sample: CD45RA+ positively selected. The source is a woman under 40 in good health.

CDR3 nucleotides: TGTGCCATCAGTGAAACCAATAATCAGCCCCAGCATTTT. It yields the protein CAISETNNQPQHF. The rearrangement links TRBV10-3 to TRBJ1-5; D call uncertain. Germline V CDR1 and CDR2: ENHRY, SYGVKD. The V end was cut by 3 bases, the J end by 4 bases, with 7 bases between. The CDR3 contains 13 residues.

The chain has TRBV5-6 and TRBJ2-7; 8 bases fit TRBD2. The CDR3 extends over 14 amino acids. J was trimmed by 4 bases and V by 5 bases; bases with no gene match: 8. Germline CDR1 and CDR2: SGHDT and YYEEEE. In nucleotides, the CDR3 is TGTGCCAGCAGGATGACTAGCGTTTGGTACGAGCAGTACTTC. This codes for CASRMTSVWYEQYF.

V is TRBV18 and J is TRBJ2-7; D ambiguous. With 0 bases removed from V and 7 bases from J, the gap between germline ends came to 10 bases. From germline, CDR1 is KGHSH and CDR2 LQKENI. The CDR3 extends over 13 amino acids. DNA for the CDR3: TGTGCCAGCTCACCACCGTCCGTGTGGGAGCAGTACTTC. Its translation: CASSPPSVWEQYF.

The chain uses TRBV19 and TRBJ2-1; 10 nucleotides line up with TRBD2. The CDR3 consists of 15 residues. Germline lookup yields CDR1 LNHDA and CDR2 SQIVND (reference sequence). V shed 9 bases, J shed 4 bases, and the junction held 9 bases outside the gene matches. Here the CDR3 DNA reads TGTGCCAGCCGAATCGGGACTAGCGTTTACAATGAGCAGTTCTTC. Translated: CASRIGTSVYNEQFF.

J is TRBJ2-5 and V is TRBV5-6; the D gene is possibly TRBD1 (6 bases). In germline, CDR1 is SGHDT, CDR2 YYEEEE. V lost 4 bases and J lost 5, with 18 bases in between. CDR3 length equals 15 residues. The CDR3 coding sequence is TGTGCCAGCAGCCCGGTACAGGGAGCCGGCGAGACCCAGTACTTC. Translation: CASSPVQGAGETQYF.

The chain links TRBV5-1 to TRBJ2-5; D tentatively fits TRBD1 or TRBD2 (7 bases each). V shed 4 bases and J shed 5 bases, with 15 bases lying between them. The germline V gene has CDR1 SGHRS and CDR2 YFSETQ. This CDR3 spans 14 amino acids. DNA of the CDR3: TGCGCCAGCAGCCAAGACAGGGAGGGGGAGACCCAGTACTTC. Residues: CASSQDREGETQYF.

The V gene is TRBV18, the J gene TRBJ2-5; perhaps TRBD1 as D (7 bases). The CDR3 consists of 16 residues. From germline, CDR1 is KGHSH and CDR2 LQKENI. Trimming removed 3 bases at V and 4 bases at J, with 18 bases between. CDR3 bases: TGTGCCAGCTCACCGAGAACAGGGGACTTGGGAGAGACCCAGTACTTC. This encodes CASSPRTGDLGETQYF.

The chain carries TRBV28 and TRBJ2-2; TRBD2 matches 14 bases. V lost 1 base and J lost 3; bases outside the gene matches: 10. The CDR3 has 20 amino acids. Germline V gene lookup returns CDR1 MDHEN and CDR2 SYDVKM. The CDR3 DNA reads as TGTGCCAGCAGTTTATTCGGGACTAGCGGGAGTTGGTATGACACCGGGGAGCTGTTTTTT. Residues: CASSLFGTSGSWYDTGELFF.

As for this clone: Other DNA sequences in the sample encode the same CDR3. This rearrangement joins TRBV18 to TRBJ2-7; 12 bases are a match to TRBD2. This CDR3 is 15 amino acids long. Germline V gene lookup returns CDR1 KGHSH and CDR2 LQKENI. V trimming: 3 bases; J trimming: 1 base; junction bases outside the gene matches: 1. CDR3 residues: CASSPGTSGSYEQYF. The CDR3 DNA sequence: TGTGCCAGCTCACCTGGGACTAGCGGGTCCTACGAGCAGTACTTC. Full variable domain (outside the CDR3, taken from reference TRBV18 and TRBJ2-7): NAGVMQNPRHLVRRRGQEARLRCSPMKGHSHVYWYRQLPEEGLKFMVYLQKENIIDESGMPKERFSAEFPKEGPSILRIQQVVRGDSAAYFCASSPGTSGSYEQYFGPGTRLTVT.

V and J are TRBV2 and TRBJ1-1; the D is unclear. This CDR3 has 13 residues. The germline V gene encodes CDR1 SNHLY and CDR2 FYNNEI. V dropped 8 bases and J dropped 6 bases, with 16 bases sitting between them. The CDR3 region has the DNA TGTGCCAGCGGGCGGACGGTCTCAGCTGAAGCTTTCTTT. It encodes CASGRTVSAEAFF.

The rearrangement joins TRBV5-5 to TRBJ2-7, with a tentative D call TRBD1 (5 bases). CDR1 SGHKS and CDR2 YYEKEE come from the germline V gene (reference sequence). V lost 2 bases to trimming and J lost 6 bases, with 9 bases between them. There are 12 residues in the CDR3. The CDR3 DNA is TGTGCCAGCAGCTTACACAGGACCGAGCAGTACTTC. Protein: CASSLHRTEQYF. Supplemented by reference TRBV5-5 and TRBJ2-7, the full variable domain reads DAGVTQSPTHLIKTRGQQVTLRCSPISGHKSVSWYQQVLGQGPQFIFQYYEKEERGRGNFPDRFSARQFPNYSSELNVNALLLGDSALYLCASSLHRTEQYFGPGTRLTVT.

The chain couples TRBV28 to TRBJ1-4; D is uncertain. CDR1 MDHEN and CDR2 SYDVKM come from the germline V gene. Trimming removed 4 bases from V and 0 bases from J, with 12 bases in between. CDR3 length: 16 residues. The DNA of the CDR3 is TGTGCCAGCAGTTCCTTGGACCGCTCAACTAATGAAAAACTGTTTTTT. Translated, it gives CASSSLDRSTNEKLFF. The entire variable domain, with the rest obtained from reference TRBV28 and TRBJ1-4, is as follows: DVKVTQSSRYLVKRTGEKVFLECVQDMDHENMFWYRQDPGLGLRLIYFSYDVKMKEKGDIPEGYSVSREKKERFSLILESASTNQTSMYLCASSSLDRSTNEKLFFGSGTQLSVL.

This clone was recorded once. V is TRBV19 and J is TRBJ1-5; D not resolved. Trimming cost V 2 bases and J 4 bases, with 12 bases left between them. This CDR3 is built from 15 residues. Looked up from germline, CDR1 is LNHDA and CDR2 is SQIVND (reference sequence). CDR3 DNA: TGTGCCAGTAGTATAAGTCAGGTTCGGAATCAGCCCCAGCATTTT. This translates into CASSISQVRNQPQHF.

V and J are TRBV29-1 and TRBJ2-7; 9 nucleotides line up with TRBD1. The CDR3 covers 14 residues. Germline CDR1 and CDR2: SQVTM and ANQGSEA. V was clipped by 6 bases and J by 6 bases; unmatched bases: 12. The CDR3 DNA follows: TGCAGCGTGGTCCGGGACAGGGTCGATGGCGAGCAGTACTTC. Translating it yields CSVVRDRVDGEQYF.

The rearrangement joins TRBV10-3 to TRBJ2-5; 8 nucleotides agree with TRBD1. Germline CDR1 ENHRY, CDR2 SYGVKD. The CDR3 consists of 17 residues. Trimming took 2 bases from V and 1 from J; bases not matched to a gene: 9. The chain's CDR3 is CAISEIQGELTQETQYF. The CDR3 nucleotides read TGTGCCATCAGTGAGATACAGGGGGAGTTAACCCAAGAGACCCAGTACTTC.

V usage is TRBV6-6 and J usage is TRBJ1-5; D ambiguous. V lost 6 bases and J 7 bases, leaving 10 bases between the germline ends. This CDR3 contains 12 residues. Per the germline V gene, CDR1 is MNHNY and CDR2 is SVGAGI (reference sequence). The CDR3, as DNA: TGTGCCAGCAGCATGGGCGAACAGCCCCAGCATTTT. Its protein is CASSMGEQPQHF.

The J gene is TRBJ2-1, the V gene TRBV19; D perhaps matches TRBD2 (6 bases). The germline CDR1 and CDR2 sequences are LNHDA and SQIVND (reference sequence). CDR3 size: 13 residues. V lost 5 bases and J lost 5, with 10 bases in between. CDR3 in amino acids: CASSRWEDNEQFF. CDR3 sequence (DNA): TGTGCCAGTAGTCGGTGGGAGGACAATGAGCAGTTCTTC.

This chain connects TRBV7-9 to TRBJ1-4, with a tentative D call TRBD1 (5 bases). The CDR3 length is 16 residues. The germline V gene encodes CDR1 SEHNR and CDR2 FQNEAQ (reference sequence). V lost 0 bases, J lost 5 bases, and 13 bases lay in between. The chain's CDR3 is CASSLAWGRENEKLFF. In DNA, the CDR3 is TGTGCCAGCAGCTTAGCGTGGGGCAGGGAGAATGAAAAACTGTTTTTT.

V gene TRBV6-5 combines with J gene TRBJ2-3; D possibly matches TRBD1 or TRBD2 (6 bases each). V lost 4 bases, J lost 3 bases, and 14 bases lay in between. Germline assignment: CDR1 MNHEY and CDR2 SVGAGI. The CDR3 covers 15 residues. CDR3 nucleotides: TGTGCCAGCAGTTCCCTCCCGGGGGCTACAGATACGCAGTATTTT. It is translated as CASSSLPGATDTQYF.

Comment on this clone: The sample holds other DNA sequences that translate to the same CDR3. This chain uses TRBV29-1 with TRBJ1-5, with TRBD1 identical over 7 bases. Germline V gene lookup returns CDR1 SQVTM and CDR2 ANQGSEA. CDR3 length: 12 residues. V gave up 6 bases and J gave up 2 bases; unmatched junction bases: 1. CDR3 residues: CSVGTGNQPQHF. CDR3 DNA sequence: TGCAGCGTCGGGACAGGCAATCAGCCCCAGCATTTT.

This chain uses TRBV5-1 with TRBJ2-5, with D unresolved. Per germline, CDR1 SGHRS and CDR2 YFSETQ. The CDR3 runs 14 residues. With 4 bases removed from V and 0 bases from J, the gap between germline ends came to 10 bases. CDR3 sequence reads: CASSPIQHQETQYF. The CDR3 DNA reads TGCGCCAGCAGCCCGATTCAGCACCAAGAGACCCAGTACTTC. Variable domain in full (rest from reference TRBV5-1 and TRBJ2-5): KAGVTQTPRYLIKTRGQQVTLSCSPISGHRSVSWYQQTPGQGLQFLFEYFSETQRNKGNFPGRFSGRQFSNSRSEMNVSTLELGDSALYLCASSPIQHQETQYFGPGTRLLVL.

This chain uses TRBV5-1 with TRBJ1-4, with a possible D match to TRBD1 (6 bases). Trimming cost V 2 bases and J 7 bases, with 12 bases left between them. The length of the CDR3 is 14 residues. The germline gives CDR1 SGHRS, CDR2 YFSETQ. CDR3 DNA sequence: TGCGCCAGCAGCTTCATGGACAGATCTGAAAAACTGTTTTTT. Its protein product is CASSFMDRSEKLFF.

The CDR3 nucleotides read TGTGCCAGCAGTTGGCGAGGCACCCAGACCCAGTACTTC. This sequence encodes CASSWRGTQTQYF. This chain uses TRBV27 with TRBJ2-5; D remains unclear. Germline V CDR1 and CDR2: MNHEY, SMNVEV (reference sequence). The CDR3 is made up of 13 amino acids. V was pared by 4 bases and J by 6 bases, with 12 bases between.

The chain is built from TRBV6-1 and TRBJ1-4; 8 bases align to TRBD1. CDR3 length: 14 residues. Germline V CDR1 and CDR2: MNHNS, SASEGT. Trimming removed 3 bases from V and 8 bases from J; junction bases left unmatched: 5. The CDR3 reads CASSEGQAREKLFF. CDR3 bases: TGTGCCAGCAGTGAGGGACAGGCCCGAGAAAAACTGTTTTTT.

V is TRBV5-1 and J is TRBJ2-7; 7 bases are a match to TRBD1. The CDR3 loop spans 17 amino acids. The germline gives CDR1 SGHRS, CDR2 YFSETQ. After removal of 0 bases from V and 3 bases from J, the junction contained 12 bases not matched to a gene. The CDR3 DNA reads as TGCGCCAGCAGCTTGGCATTACGCCGGGACAGAAACTACGAGCAGTACTTC. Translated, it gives CASSLALRRDRNYEQYF.

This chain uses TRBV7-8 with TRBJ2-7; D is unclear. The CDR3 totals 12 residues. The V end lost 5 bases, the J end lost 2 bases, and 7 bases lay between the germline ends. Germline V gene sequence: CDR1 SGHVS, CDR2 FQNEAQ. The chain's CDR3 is CASSRQTYEQYF. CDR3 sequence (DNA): TGTGCCAGCAGCCGCCAAACCTACGAGCAGTACTTC.

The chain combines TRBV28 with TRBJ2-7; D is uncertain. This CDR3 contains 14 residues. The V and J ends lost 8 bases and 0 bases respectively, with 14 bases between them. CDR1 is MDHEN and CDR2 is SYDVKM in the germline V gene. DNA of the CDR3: TGTGCCAGCCAAACATCCCCAGTCTCCTACGAGCAGTACTTC. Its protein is CASQTSPVSYEQYF.

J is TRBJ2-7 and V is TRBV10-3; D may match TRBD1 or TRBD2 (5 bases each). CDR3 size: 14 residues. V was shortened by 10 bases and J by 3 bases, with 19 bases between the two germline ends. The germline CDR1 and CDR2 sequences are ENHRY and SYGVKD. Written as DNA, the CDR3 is TGTGCCACCCGAAGAGGGGCCGATTACTACGAGCAGTACTTC. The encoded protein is CATRRGADYYEQYF.

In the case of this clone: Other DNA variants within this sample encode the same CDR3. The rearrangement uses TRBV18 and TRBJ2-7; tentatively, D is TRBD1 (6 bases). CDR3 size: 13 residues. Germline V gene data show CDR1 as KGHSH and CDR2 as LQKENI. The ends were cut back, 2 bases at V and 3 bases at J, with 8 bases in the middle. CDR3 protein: CASSPNRDYEQYF. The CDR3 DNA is TGTGCCAGCTCACCAAACAGGGACTACGAGCAGTACTTC.

The CDR3 region has the DNA TGTGCCAGCAGCTTAGACGGGCAGGGCACTGAAGCTTTCTTT. Protein: CASSLDGQGTEAFF. The genes are TRBV7-3 and TRBJ1-1, with D possibly being TRBD1 (5 bases). This CDR3 spans 14 amino acids. V was pared by 2 bases and J by 4 bases, with 11 bases between. CDR1 is SGHTA, CDR2 FQGTGA, per germline.